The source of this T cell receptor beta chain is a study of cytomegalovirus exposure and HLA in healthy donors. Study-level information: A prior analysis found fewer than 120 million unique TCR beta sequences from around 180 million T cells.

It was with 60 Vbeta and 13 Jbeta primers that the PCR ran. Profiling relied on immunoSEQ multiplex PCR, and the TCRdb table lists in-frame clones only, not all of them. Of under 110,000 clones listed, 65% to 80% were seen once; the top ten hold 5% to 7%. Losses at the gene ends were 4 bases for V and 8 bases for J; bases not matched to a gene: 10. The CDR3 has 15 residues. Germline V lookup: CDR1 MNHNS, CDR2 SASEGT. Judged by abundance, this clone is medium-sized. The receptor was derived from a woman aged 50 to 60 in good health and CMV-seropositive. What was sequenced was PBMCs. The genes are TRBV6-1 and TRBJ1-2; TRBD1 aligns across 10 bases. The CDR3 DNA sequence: TGTGCCAGCAGTGGGGCAGTCGGGACAGGGGACGGCTACACCTTC. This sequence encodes CASSGAVGTGDGYTF.